This T cell receptor beta chain was retrieved from a study of blood T cell repertoires in COVID-19 (dated by TCRdb to about 2020). For context, the study as a whole: The collaborator samples originated in the United States, Italy and Spain and spanned the acute and convalescent phases of COVID-19. A freely available public database, intended as a resource for researchers studying the immune response to SARS-CoV-2, is where the repertoires were released. Subjects who had been exposed to COVID-19, were actively infected with it, or had recovered from it provided the deeply sampled blood TCRbeta repertoires that made up the dataset. Nearly every sample came with metadata listing a de-identified subject ID, COVID-19 status, age in years and sex. The material from the prospective study consisted of cDNA or gDNA derived from T cells, B-cell-depleted T cells, or PBMCs. The samples were drawn from two sources: the first 160 participants of the ongoing ImmuneRACE study, and 950 to 1,500 subjects contributed by 6 global collaborators. Where available, HLA class I and class II types were obtained from metadata supplied by the sample provider rather than from assay-based typing.

The immunoSEQ Assay, a bias-controlled multiplex PCR, was used to amplify TCRbeta CDR3 regions from genomic DNA. On the authors' methods: The number of nucleated cells in each sample was estimated by amplification of reference gene primers within the assay. To quantify the absolute abundance of each unique TCRbeta CDR3 rearrangement, sequence reads were collapsed and filtered. For each sample, productive Simpson clonality was calculated as the square root of Simpson's diversity index over productive rearrangements. Imported from immuneACCESS, the table was reduced by TCRdb to in-frame sequences with V and J called. These copies leave out some clones; in studies compared against another copy, an unresolved V gene accounts for under half, and the cause of the remainder is not known. The DNA gave D and trimming, while V, J and clone size come from that table. The sample includes 250,000 to 400,000 clones, with 70% to 90% observed a single time. Of the sample, 1.5% to 2% falls within the top ten clones.

The germline V gene (reference sequence) yields SGHKS for CDR1 and YYEKEE for CDR2. Compared with germline, V lacks 4 bases and J lacks 7 bases; bases without a gene match: 10. Reading from cysteine to phenylalanine, the CDR3 counts 14 amino acids. The read is trimmed to its CDR3 DNA, 42 bases read in frame from base 1. Study-level results and caveats: The amount of clinical and demographic metadata varied by source and participant and was provided uncurated.

This clone was detected only once. Its antigen is not yet known. No qualities accompany the bases; no much larger clone lies one base away. In Seattle, one collaborating source enrolled patients while the infection was active and tracked those patients longitudinally over the course of disease. Each collaborating institution followed its own protocols to collect whole blood in K2EDTA tubes. Collaborator samples were shipped for TCRbeta analysis as frozen whole blood, isolated PBMCs, or DNA extracted from either sample type. Source material: peripheral blood. This receptor chain uses TRBV5-5 and TRBJ1-2; 7 bases in between match TRBD1. This sequence was found in a woman aged 25-40 years with COVID-19, enrolled during active disease. The bases are TGTGCCAGCAGCCCGGAGAGGGGGCAGATTGGCTACACCTTC. The encoded protein is CASSPERGQIGYTF.